This T cell receptor (beta chain) was sequenced in a study of T cells in Graves' hyperthyroidism and ophthalmopathy. Germline loops: CDR1 DFQATT, CDR2 SNEGSKA (reference sequence). V gave up 0 bases and J gave up 7 bases, with 18 bases separating them. CDR3 length equals 15 residues. Regions amplified from RNA transcripts were the TCR beta CDR3 regions. First-round RT-PCR of the TCR CDR3 relied on the HTBI primer set. TCRdb used MiXCR to reprocess the multiplex PCR reads, holding one entry per CDR3 protein. The profile covers 490,000 or so distinct CDR3 sequences, with approximately 23% appearing a single time and about 49% taken by the ten largest.

This TCR came from a woman aged 70-85 years with Graves' ophthalmopathy. The genes are TRBV20-1 and TRBJ2-5; no clear D. The sequenced sample was blood. CDR3 region: CSARDNRAPRGTQYF. The CDR3 DNA reads as TGCAGTGCTAGAGATAACCGGGCCCCCCGCGGGACCCAGTACTTC.